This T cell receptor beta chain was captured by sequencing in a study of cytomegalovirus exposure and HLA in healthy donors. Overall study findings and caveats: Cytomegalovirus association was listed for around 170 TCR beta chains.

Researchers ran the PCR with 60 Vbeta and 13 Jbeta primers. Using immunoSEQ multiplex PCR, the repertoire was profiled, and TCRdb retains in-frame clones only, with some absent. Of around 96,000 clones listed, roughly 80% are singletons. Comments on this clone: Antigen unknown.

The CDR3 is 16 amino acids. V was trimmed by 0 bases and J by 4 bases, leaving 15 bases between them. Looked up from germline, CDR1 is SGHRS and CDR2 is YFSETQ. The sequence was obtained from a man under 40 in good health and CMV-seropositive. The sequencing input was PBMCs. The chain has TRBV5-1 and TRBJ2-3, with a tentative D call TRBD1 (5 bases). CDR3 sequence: CASSLEGRRASDTQYF. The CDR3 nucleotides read TGCGCCAGCAGCTTGGAGGGTCGCAGGGCCTCAGATACGCAGTATTTT.